This entry lists 8 T cell receptor beta chains sequenced from one sample in a study of OX40 agonist ivuxolimab in advanced cancers. This table comes from immunoSEQ multiplex PCR, and its TCRdb copy is limited to in-frame clones, with some not included. This repertoire shows more than 70,000 clones, roughly 88% found once; its top ten account for 0.25% to 0.35%. The specimen comprised CD4+ or CD8+ T cells sorted from blood, sampled in a trial of the OX40 agonist ivuxolimab. The receptor set was obtained from an adult with an advanced solid tumor such as melanoma, head and neck, liver or kidney cancer.

The genes are TRBV6-6 and TRBJ1-1; D not certain. Germline-derived CDR1 and CDR2 are MNHNY and SVGAGI (reference sequence). The CDR3 consists of 12 residues. V was cut by 5 bases and J by 7 bases, with 11 bases left in between. The CDR3 reads CASSPDGFEAFF. The CDR3 DNA sequence: TGTGCCAGCAGTCCGGACGGATTTGAAGCTTTCTTT.

The chain carries TRBV7-2 and TRBJ2-1, with 9 bases identical to TRBD2. Germline-derived CDR1 and CDR2 are SGHTA and FQGNSA. J was trimmed by 7 bases and V by 5 bases; bases with no gene match: 12. The CDR3 has 16 amino acids. The CDR3 DNA is TGTGCCAGCAGCCCAAACCCAGCGGGAGGAATAAATGAGCAGTTCTTC. As protein: CASSPNPAGGINEQFF.

This clone was counted between two and nine times. The V call is TRBV4-2, the J call TRBJ1-2, with TRBD1 matching 9 bases. The CDR3 consists of 16 residues. Unmatched junction bases numbered 4, after V lost 1 base and J lost 1 base. In germline, CDR1 is LGHNA, CDR2 YNFKEQ. CDR3 amino acids: CASSQAGQGINYGYTF. CDR3 nucleotide sequence: TGTGCCAGCAGCCAAGCCGGACAGGGGATTAACTATGGCTACACCTTC.

The chain is built from TRBV5-1 and TRBJ2-5; tentative D call: TRBD2 (7 bases). The CDR3 is 15 amino acids. The ends were cut back, 3 bases at V and 5 bases at J, with 17 bases in the middle. Per germline, CDR1 SGHRS and CDR2 YFSETQ. The CDR3 nucleotides read TGCGCCAGCAGCTATACTAGCGTGAGGGGGGAGACCCAGTACTTC. This translates into CASSYTSVRGETQYF.

V and J are TRBV6-5 and TRBJ2-3; 12 nucleotides line up with TRBD2. The germline CDR1 and CDR2 sequences are MNHEY and SVGAGI. The CDR3 loop spans 16 amino acids. V lost 0 bases to trimming and J lost 5 bases; unmatched junction nucleotides: 3. The CDR3 DNA follows: TGTGCCAGCAGTTACTCGAGGGGACTAGCGGGAGATACGCAGTATTTT. It yields the protein CASSYSRGLAGDTQYF.

The chain couples TRBV18 to TRBJ1-1; perhaps TRBD1 as D (5 bases). CDR1 and CDR2 from the germline V gene are KGHSH and LQKENI. This CDR3 has 14 residues. With 3 bases removed from V and 8 bases from J, the gap between germline ends came to 16 bases. Here the CDR3 DNA reads TGTGCCAGCTCACCGAGCGGGGCTTACAGAGAAGCTTTCTTT. The encoded protein is CASSPSGAYREAFF.

The chain has TRBV7-9 and TRBJ2-3; TRBD2 is a possible D gene (6 bases). Germline lookup yields CDR1 SEHNR and CDR2 FQNEAQ (reference sequence). The CDR3 extends over 15 amino acids. V was pared by 3 bases and J by 2 bases, with 12 bases between. CDR3 sequence reads: CASSFRRGFTDTQYF. DNA for the CDR3: TGTGCCAGCAGCTTCCGACGGGGGTTCACAGATACGCAGTATTTT.

The chain carries TRBV29-1 and TRBJ2-5; D possibly corresponds to TRBD1 (6 bases). Trimming took 1 base from V and 5 from J, leaving 17 bases between them. The CDR3 runs 15 residues. Germline CDR1 SQVTM, CDR2 ANQGSEA. The CDR3 sequence: CSVEGVTGSWETQYF. In nucleotides, the CDR3 is TGCAGCGTTGAAGGAGTGACAGGTTCTTGGGAGACCCAGTACTTC.